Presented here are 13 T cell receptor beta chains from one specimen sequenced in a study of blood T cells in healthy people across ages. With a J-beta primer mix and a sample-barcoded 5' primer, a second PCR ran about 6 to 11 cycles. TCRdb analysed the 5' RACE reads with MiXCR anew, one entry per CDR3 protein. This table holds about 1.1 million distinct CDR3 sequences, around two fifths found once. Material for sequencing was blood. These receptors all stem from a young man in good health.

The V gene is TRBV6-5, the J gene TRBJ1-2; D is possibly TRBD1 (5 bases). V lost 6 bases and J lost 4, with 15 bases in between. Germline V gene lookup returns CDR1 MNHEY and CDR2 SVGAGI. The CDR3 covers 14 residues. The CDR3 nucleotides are TGTGCCAGCAGCATGGCGAGCCAGGGCTATGGCTACACCTTC. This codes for CASSMASQGYGYTF.

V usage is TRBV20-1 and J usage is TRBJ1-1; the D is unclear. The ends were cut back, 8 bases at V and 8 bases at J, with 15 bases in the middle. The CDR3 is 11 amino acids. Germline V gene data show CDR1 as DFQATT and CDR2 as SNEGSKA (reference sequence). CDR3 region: CSSGTYREAFF. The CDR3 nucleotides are TGCAGTTCCGGAACCTACCGCGAAGCTTTCTTT.

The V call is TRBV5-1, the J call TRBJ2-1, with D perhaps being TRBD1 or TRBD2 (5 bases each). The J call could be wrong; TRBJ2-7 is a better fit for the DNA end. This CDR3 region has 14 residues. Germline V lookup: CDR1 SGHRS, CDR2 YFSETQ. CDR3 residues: CASSWGSSYNEQYF. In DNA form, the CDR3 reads TGCGCCAGCAGCTGGGGGAGTTCCTACAATGAGCAGTACTTC.

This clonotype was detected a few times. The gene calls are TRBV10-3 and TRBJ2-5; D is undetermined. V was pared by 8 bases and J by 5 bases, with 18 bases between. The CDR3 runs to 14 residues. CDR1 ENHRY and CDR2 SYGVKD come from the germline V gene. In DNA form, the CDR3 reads TGTGCCATCCTAAGGCCAGGCTCGAGTGAGACCCAGTACTTC. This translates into CAILRPGSSETQYF.

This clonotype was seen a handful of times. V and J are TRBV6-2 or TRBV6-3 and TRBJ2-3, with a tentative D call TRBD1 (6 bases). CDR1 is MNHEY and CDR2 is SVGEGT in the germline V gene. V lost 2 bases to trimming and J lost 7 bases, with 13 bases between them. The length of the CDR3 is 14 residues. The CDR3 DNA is TGTGCCAGCAGTTACGGGGGACAAAAAAATACGCAGTATTTT. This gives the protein CASSYGGQKNTQYF.

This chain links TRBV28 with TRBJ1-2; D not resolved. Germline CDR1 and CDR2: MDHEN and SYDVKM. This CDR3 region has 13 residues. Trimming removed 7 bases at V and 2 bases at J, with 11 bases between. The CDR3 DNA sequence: TGTGCCAGCAAGAAGGGTGGCAACTATGGCTACACCTTC. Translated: CASKKGGNYGYTF.

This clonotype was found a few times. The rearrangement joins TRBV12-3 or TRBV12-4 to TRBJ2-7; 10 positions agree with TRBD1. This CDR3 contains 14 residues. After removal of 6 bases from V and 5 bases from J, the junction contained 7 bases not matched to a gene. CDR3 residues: CASRPPGQGHEQYF. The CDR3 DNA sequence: TGTGCCAGCAGACCTCCGGGACAGGGGCACGAGCAGTACTTC.

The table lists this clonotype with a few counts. As DNA, the CDR3 is TGTGCCAGCAGTGAACGCATAATGAACACTGAAGCTTTCTTT. Amino acids: CASSERIMNTEAFF. The rearrangement links TRBV12-3 or TRBV12-4 to TRBJ1-1; D unclear. Trimming shortened V by 5 bases and J by 0 bases, and 10 bases separated the two germline ends. The CDR3 sequence is 14 residues long.

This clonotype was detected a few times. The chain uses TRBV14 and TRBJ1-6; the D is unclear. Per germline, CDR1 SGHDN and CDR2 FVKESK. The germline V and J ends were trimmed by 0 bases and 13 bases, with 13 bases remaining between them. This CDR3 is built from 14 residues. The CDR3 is CASSQDFPASPLHF. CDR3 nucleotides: TGTGCCAGCAGCCAAGATTTCCCAGCCTCGCCCCTCCACTTT.

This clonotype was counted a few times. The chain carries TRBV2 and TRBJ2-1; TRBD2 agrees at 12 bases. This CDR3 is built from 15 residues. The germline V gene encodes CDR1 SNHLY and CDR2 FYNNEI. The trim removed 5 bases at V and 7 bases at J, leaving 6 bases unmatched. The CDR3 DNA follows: TGTGCCAGCAGTAAAAGCGGACTAGCGGGGAATGAGCAGTTCTTC. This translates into CASSKSGLAGNEQFF. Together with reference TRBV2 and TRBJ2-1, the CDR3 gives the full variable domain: EPEVTQTPSHQVTQMGQEVILRCVPISNHLYFYWYRQILGQKVEFLVSFYNNEISEKSEIFDDQFSVERPDGSNFTLKIRSTKLEDSAMYFCASSKSGLAGNEQFFGPGTRLTVL.

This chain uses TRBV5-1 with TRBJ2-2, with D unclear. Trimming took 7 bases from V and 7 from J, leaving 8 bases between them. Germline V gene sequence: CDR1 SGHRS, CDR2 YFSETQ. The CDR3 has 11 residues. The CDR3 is CASGDYGELFF. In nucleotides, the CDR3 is TGCGCCAGCGGCGATTACGGGGAGCTGTTTTTT.

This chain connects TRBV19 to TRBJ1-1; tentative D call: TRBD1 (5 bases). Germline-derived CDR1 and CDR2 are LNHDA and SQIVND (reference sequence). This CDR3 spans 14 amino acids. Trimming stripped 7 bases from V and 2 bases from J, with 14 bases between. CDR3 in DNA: TGTGCCAGTAAGGAGGGACCCTTAAACACTGAAGCTTTCTTT. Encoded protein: CASKEGPLNTEAFF.

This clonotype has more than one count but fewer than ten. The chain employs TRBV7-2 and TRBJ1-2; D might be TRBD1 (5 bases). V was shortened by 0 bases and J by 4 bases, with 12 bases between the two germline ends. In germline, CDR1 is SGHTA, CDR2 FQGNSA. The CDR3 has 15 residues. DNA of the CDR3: TGTGCCAGCAGCTTAGCTTTTGGGCAGGGCTATGGCTACACCTTC. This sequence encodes CASSLAFGQGYGYTF.